The present TCR beta chain was sequenced within a study of cytomegalovirus exposure and HLA in healthy donors. Study summary: An earlier analysis found under 130 million unique TCR beta sequences from about 190 million T cells.

In the PCR, 60 Vbeta and 13 Jbeta primers were used. Clones were read by immunoSEQ multiplex PCR, and TCRdb kept only the in-frame ones, dropping some. The data show 89,000 or so clones, around 77% seen once. With regard to this clone: Antigen: not known.

Study results and limitations: According to the study, 180 or so TCR beta chains were cytomegalovirus-associated. Productive status was seen about 87% or about 30% of the time for most TCR beta V segments in an earlier analysis. Among the most significant clusters, several appeared linked to common viral pathogens in a later analysis.

The germline V gene encodes CDR1 SEHNR and CDR2 FQNEAQ (reference sequence). V was clipped by 0 bases and J by 3 bases; unmatched bases: 2. This CDR3 has 14 residues. The sample comprised PBMCs. The chain uses TRBV7-9 and TRBJ2-7, with TRBD2 matching 7 bases. The clonotype originates from a boy between 10 and 17 years old in good health and CMV-seronegative. The CDR3 sequence is CASSLASGLYEQYF. CDR3 nucleotide sequence: TGTGCCAGCAGCTTAGCTAGCGGGCTCTACGAGCAGTACTTC.